This TCR beta chain was sequenced for a study of PD-L1 blockade in urothelial cancer. Across the whole study: Blood drawn 3 weeks (second dose) and 6 weeks after treatment start was analyzed. T cells were recovered from blood samples at a median of around 140,000.

Per germline, CDR1 SGHVS and CDR2 FQNEAQ. This CDR3 has 15 residues. Unmatched junction bases numbered 7, after V lost 5 bases and J lost 1 base. The repertoire was sequenced with immunoSEQ multiplex PCR; TCRdb's copy has only in-frame clones and lacks some. The data contain about 51,000 clones, more than 75% of them seen just once; the ten biggest clones take up 2% to 2.5%. Time point of the sample: peripheral blood 6 weeks after treatment start. Patient disease was locally advanced or metastatic urothelial carcinoma. Peripheral blood mononuclear cells were collected from every patient before and during treatment, yielding between 1 and 8 samples per patient.

Sequencing used PBMCs, obtained around atezolizumab (anti-PD-L1) treatment. The chain combines TRBV7-8 with TRBJ1-1, with 7 bases fitting TRBD1. The clonotype was recovered from a man aged 60-69 years with urothelial cancer. The CDR3 DNA is TGTGCCAGCAGCCCTACCTGGACAGGGAACACTGAAGCTTTCTTT. As protein: CASSPTWTGNTEAFF.